This record covers a single T cell receptor (beta chain). This entry belongs to a study of cytomegalovirus exposure and HLA in healthy donors. The PCR was carried out with 60 Vbeta primers and 13 Jbeta primers. The assay was immunoSEQ multiplex PCR, and TCRdb's table has in-frame clones only and misses some. The sample totals around 190,000 clones. The sample comprised PBMCs. This receptor was taken from a woman between 25 and 40 years old in good health and CMV-seropositive.

The DNA of the CDR3 is TGTGCCTGGGGACAGCTTTATAATTCACCCCTCCACTTT. It translates to CAWGQLYNSPLHF. The chain has TRBV30 and TRBJ1-6, with D tentatively TRBD1 (6 bases). Germline CDR1 reads GTSNPN; CDR2 reads SVGIG (reference sequence). Trimming pared 5 bases from V and 4 bases from J, leaving 9 bases between. There are 13 residues in the CDR3. The whole variable domain, remainder taken from reference TRBV30 and TRBJ1-6, is SQTIHQWPATLVQPVGSPLSLECTVEGTSNPNLYWYRQAAGRGLQLLFYSVGIGQISSEVPQNLSASRPQDRQFILSSKKLLLSDSGFYLCAWGQLYNSPLHFGNGTRLTVT.